The 25 T cell receptor beta chains listed next were all sequenced from one sample in a study of cytomegalovirus exposure and HLA in healthy donors. Sequencing used immunoSEQ multiplex PCR; TCRdb keeps in-frame clones, though not all of them. The sample holds 120,000 or so clones, 88% seen once. Sequencing was carried out using PBMCs. Source of these receptors: a man aged 18 to 29 in good health and CMV-seronegative.

The chain joins TRBV10-2 to TRBJ1-1; TRBD1 might be the D (5 bases). CDR3 size: 17 residues. The V end was cut by 2 bases, the J end by 1 base, with 17 bases between. CDR1 is WSHSY and CDR2 is SAAADI in the germline V gene. The CDR3 sequence is CASSEDRQGLGNTEAFF. DNA of the CDR3: TGCGCCAGCAGTGAGGATAGGCAGGGTTTGGGGAACACTGAAGCTTTCTTT.

This chain connects TRBV5-1 to TRBJ2-7, with D perhaps matching TRBD1 (6 bases). The CDR3 extends over 13 amino acids. V was shortened by 4 bases and J by 2 bases, with 10 bases between the two germline ends. CDR1 is SGHRS, CDR2 YFSETQ, per germline. In DNA form, the CDR3 reads TGCGCCAGCAGCGGTACAGGGACCTACGAGCAGTACTTC. It yields the protein CASSGTGTYEQYF.

The gene calls are TRBV9 and TRBJ2-1; 14 bases fit TRBD2. The CDR3 loop spans 16 amino acids. V lost 3 bases, J lost 10 bases, and 9 bases stayed unmatched. Germline V gives CDR1 SGDLS, CDR2 YYNGEE. CDR3 sequence (DNA): TGTGCCAGCAGCGCGGGGACTAGCGGGAGTAGGATGGAGCAGTTCTTC. It codes for CASSAGTSGSRMEQFF.

The genes are TRBV5-6 and TRBJ1-2; D is unclear. V was cut by 5 bases and J by 4 bases, with 18 bases left in between. CDR1 SGHDT and CDR2 YYEEEE come from the germline V gene. CDR3 length equals 15 residues. The CDR3 region is CASSSAGRNSYGYTF. The CDR3 DNA reads as TGTGCCAGCAGTTCGGCGGGCCGAAACAGCTATGGCTACACCTTC.

This chain connects TRBV27 to TRBJ2-7, with D possibly being TRBD1 (5 bases). Germline CDR1 and CDR2: MNHEY and SMNVEV (reference sequence). V lost 2 bases, J lost 5 bases, and 16 bases lay in between. The length of the CDR3 is 15 residues. The CDR3 DNA reads as TGTGCCAGCAGTTTAAACCGACAGTACAACAACGAGCAGTACTTC. Encoded protein: CASSLNRQYNNEQYF.

The V call is TRBV28, the J call TRBJ2-7; no firm D call. V lost 6 bases and J lost 4, with 13 bases in between. This CDR3 is 13 amino acids long. Per the germline V gene, CDR1 is MDHEN and CDR2 is SYDVKM. The CDR3, as DNA: TGTGCCAGCAGCCTGAGAGTCTTTTACGAGCAGTACTTC. It translates to CASSLRVFYEQYF.

The rearrangement uses TRBV7-7 and TRBJ2-5; 7 nucleotides match TRBD1. The CDR3 extends over 15 amino acids. Looked up from germline, CDR1 is SSHAT and CDR2 is FNYEAQ (reference sequence). J lost 2 bases, V lost 2 bases, and 5 bases had no gene match. The CDR3 bases are TGTGCCAGCAGCTTACTGGGACAGCCGCAAGAGACCCAGTACTTC. This translates into CASSLLGQPQETQYF.

The rearrangement joins TRBV4-2 to TRBJ2-7, with 8 positions matching TRBD1. This CDR3 is built from 14 residues. J lost 4 bases, V lost 0 bases, and 2 bases had no gene match. Germline V gene lookup returns CDR1 LGHNA and CDR2 YNFKEQ. CDR3 coding DNA: TGTGCCAGCAGCCAAGATACAGGGGGATACGAGCAGTACTTC. Its translation: CASSQDTGGYEQYF.

The gene calls are TRBV2 and TRBJ2-3, with 10 bases lining up with TRBD2. Germline V gives CDR1 SNHLY, CDR2 FYNNEI. J was trimmed by 4 bases and V by 5 bases; bases with no gene match: 15. The CDR3 covers 18 residues. CDR3 in DNA: TGTGCCAGCAGTCAAAGGCTAGCGGGAGCGTCCGGCGCAGATACGCAGTATTTT. It translates to CASSQRLAGASGADTQYF.

The chain couples TRBV6-1 to TRBJ1-1; D possibly corresponds to TRBD1 (6 bases). With 8 bases removed from V and 3 bases from J, the gap between germline ends came to 16 bases. Germline CDR1 reads MNHNS; CDR2 reads SASEGT. The length of the CDR3 is 14 residues. CDR3 nucleotides: TGTGCCAGCGGGCGGGGGGGCCGAGACACTGAAGCTTTCTTT. Translating it yields CASGRGGRDTEAFF.

The chain is built from TRBV4-3 and TRBJ1-5, with D possibly matching TRBD1 (6 bases). V was trimmed by 1 base and J by 9 bases, leaving 28 bases between them. This CDR3 is built from 19 residues. Germline V gives CDR1 LGHNA, CDR2 YSLEER. CDR3 bases: TGCGCCAGCAGCCAAGCGGAGTGGCCGACAGGTGGGCGTTTGGCGCCCCAGCATTTT. Protein: CASSQAEWPTGGRLAPQHF.

The chain has TRBV5-1 and TRBJ1-2; 7 positions agree with TRBD1. This CDR3 has 16 amino acids. Unmatched junction bases numbered 9, after V lost 3 bases and J lost 1 base. Germline V gene lookup returns CDR1 SGHRS and CDR2 YFSETQ. CDR3 loop: CASSWRSGTDNYGYTF. Written as DNA, the CDR3 is TGCGCCAGCAGCTGGAGATCCGGGACAGATAACTATGGCTACACCTTC.

The chain is built from TRBV2 and TRBJ1-5; 8 nucleotides align to TRBD1. Germline-derived CDR1 and CDR2 are SNHLY and FYNNEI. The V and J ends lost 2 bases and 3 bases, in that order; junction bases with no gene match: 6. This CDR3 comprises 16 residues. The CDR3 protein is CASSENDRGYNQPQHF. The CDR3 coding sequence is TGTGCCAGCAGTGAAAACGACAGGGGATACAATCAGCCCCAGCATTTT.

The V and J genes are TRBV27 and TRBJ1-5, with 8 bases matching TRBD1. The CDR3 is made up of 15 amino acids. The germline V gene has CDR1 MNHEY and CDR2 SMNVEV (reference sequence). V was clipped by 6 bases and J by 5 bases; unmatched bases: 9. CDR3 DNA: TGTGCCAGCAGCCCCAGTAGCAGGGGGCATCAGCCCCAGCATTTT. Translated, it gives CASSPSSRGHQPQHF.

The chain has TRBV29-1 and TRBJ1-3, with 8 bases matching TRBD1. CDR1 and CDR2 from the germline V gene are SQVTM and ANQGSEA. CDR3 length: 14 amino acids. After removal of 6 bases from V and 2 bases from J, the junction contained 6 bases not matched to a gene. CDR3 DNA: TGCAGCGTGGAGACAGGGGAGACTGGAAACACCATATATTTT. Its protein product is CSVETGETGNTIYF.

The genes are TRBV2 and TRBJ1-1; the D is unclear. V dropped 6 bases and J dropped 4 bases, with 12 bases sitting between them. The CDR3 sequence is 13 residues long. CDR1 SNHLY and CDR2 FYNNEI come from the germline V gene. The CDR3 DNA follows: TGTGCCAGCAGAAGGGAGGGAGGCACTGAAGCTTTCTTT. This codes for CASRREGGTEAFF. The variable domain in full, completed from reference TRBV2 and TRBJ1-1, reads EPEVTQTPSHQVTQMGQEVILRCVPISNHLYFYWYRQILGQKVEFLVSFYNNEISEKSEIFDDQFSVERPDGSNFTLKIRSTKLEDSAMYFCASRREGGTEAFFGQGTRLTVV.

The chain links TRBV5-1 to TRBJ2-1; TRBD1 is a possible D gene (5 bases). V gave up 1 base and J gave up 5 bases, with 13 bases separating them. This CDR3 is built from 15 residues. Germline CDR1 SGHRS, CDR2 YFSETQ. This CDR3 is CASSLYRTLNNEQFF. CDR3 nucleotide sequence: TGCGCCAGCAGCTTGTACCGGACACTTAACAATGAGCAGTTCTTC.

This clone was seen only once. The chain combines TRBV27 with TRBJ2-7; 8 bases fit TRBD1. The CDR3 is 15 amino acids. With V trimmed by 3 bases and J by 0 bases, 4 bases remained unmatched. In germline, CDR1 is MNHEY, CDR2 SMNVEV (reference sequence). Here the CDR3 DNA reads TGTGCCAGCAGTTTTGGACAGGGAGGCTCCTACGAGCAGTACTTC. Translated: CASSFGQGGSYEQYF.

The chain couples TRBV7-2 to TRBJ2-7; 8 bases map to TRBD1. V gave up 4 bases and J gave up 3 bases; unmatched junction bases: 5. This CDR3 comprises 14 residues. Germline assignment: CDR1 SGHTA and CDR2 FQGNSA. The CDR3 loop is CASSSGQGYYEQYF. For the CDR3, the DNA is TGTGCCAGCAGCTCAGGACAGGGTTACTACGAGCAGTACTTC.

This rearrangement joins TRBV7-8 to TRBJ1-4; 7 nucleotides agree with TRBD1. The CDR3 has 13 residues. Trimming at V came to 6 bases and at J to 10 bases, leaving 8 bases not matched to a gene. Germline loops: CDR1 SGHVS, CDR2 FQNEAQ. Here the CDR3 DNA reads TGTGCCAGCAGACCTGCCCAGGGGGGAAAACTGTTTTTT. Its translation is CASRPAQGGKLFF.

The J gene is TRBJ2-5, the V gene TRBV9, with 10 bases matching TRBD1. After removal of 0 bases from V and 4 bases from J, the junction contained 6 bases not matched to a gene. Per the germline V gene, CDR1 is SGDLS and CDR2 is YYNGEE. CDR3 length: 16 amino acids. CDR3 amino acids: CASSVDPGQGLETQYF. The CDR3 coding sequence is TGTGCCAGCAGCGTAGACCCGGGACAGGGGTTAGAGACCCAGTACTTC.

This chain uses TRBV28 with TRBJ1-5; maybe TRBD1 (6 bases). Trimming cost V 6 bases and J 7 bases, with 16 bases left between them. Germline CDR1 MDHEN, CDR2 SYDVKM. The CDR3 sequence is 14 residues long. Written as DNA, the CDR3 is TGTGCCAGCAGCTCCCTGACAGGCGGGCAGCCCCAGCATTTT. Its protein is CASSSLTGGQPQHF.

The genes are TRBV25-1 and TRBJ2-7, with D uncertain. This CDR3 has 11 residues. The V end lost 8 bases, the J end lost 6 bases, and 11 bases lay between the germline ends. Germline V gene data show CDR1 as MGHDK and CDR2 as SYGVNS. The chain's CDR3 is CASASYSEQYF. The CDR3, as DNA: TGTGCCAGCGCCTCTTACAGCGAGCAGTACTTC.

The rearrangement links TRBV9 to TRBJ1-5; perhaps TRBD1 as D (5 bases). In germline, CDR1 is SGDLS, CDR2 YYNGEE. This CDR3 is built from 14 residues. The ends were cut back, 3 bases at V and 3 bases at J, with 10 bases in the middle. CDR3 nucleotides: TGTGCCAGCAGCGAGCAAGGGGTCAATCAGCCCCAGCATTTT. This translates into CASSEQGVNQPQHF.

For the CDR3, the DNA is TGTGCCAGCAGCTTTGGTGGTGGGACAGTGAGGGAAAAACTGTTTTTT. Protein product: CASSFGGGTVREKLFF. This chain links TRBV5-6 with TRBJ1-4; 7 bases fit TRBD1. V was clipped by 2 bases and J by 8 bases; unmatched bases: 12. Germline loops: CDR1 SGHDT, CDR2 YYEEEE. The CDR3 is made up of 16 amino acids.